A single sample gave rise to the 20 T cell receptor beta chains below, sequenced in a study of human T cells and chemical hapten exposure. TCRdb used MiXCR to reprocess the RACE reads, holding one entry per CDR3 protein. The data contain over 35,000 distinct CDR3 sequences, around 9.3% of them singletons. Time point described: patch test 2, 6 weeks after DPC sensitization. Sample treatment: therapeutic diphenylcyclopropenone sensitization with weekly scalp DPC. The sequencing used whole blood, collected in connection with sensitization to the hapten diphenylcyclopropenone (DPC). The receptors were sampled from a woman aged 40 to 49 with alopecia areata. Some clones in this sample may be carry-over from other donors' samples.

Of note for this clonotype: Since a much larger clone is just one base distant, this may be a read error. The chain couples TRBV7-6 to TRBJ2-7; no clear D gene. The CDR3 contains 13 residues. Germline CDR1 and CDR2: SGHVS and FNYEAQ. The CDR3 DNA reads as TGTGCCAGCAGCCCCACCGGGCCCTACGAGCTGTACTTC. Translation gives CASSPTGPYELYF.

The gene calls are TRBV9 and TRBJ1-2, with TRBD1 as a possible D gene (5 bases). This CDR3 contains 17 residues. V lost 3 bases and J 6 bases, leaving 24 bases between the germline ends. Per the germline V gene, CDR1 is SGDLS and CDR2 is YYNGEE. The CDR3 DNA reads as TGTGCCAGCAGCGAGCGTATCTCCCGGACTCCGGGGCATGGCTACACCTTC. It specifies CASSERISRTPGHGYTF. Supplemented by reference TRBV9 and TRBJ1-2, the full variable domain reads DSGVTQTPKHLITATGQRVTLRCSPRSGDLSVYWYQQSLDQGLQFLIQYYNGEERAKGNILERFSAQQFPDLHSELNLSSLELGDSALYFCASSERISRTPGHGYTFGSGTRLTVV.

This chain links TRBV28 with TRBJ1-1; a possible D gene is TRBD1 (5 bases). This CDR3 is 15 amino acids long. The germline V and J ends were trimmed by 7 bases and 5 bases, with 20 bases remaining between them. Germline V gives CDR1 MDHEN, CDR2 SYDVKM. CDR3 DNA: TGTGCCAGCACCGGGGAGTTGTCAGGGTATACTGAAGCTTTCTTT. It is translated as CASTGELSGYTEAFF.

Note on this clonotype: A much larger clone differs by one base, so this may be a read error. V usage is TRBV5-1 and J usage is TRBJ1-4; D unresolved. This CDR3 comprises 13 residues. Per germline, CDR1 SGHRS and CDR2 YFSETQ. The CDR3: CVSSPSGNEKLFF. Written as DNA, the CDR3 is TGCGTCAGCAGCCCATCGGGGAATGAAAAACTGTTTTTT. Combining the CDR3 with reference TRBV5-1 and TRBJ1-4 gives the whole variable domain KAGVTQTPRYLIKTRGQQVTLSCSPISGHRSVSWYQQTPGQGLQFLFEYFSETQRNKGNFPGRFSGRQFSNSRSEMNVSTLELGDSALYLCVSSPSGNEKLFFGSGTQLSVL.

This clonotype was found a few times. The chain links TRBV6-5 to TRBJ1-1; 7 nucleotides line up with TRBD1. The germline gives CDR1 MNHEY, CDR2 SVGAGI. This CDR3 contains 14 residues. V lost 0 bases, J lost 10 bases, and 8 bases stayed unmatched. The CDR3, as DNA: TGTGCCAGCAGTTACTCGACAGGGTTAGGAGGAGCTTTCTTT. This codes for CASSYSTGLGGAFF.

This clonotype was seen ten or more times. CDR3 sequence (DNA): TGTGCCAGTAACCCCCGAGTACGGTCCCAAGAGACCCAGTACTTC. Encoded protein: CASNPRVRSQETQYF. The genes are TRBV19 and TRBJ2-5; D remains ambiguous. The germline gives CDR1 LNHDA, CDR2 SQIVND (reference sequence). Trimming cost V 7 bases and J 1 base, with 16 bases left between them. The CDR3 is 15 amino acids.

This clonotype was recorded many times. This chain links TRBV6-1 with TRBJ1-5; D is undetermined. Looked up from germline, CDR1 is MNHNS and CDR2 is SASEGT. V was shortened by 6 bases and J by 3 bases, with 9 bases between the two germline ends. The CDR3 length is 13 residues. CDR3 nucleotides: TGTGCCAGCAGCGGGCTCGACAATCAGCCCCAGCATTTT. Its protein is CASSGLDNQPQHF.

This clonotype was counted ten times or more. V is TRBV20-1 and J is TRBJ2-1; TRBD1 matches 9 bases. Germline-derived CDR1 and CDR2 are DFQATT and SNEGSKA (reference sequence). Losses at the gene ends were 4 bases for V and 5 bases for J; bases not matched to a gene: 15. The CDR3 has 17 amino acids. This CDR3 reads CSATDPSTGGKNNEQFF. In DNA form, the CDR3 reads TGCAGTGCTACCGACCCTTCGACAGGGGGGAAAAACAATGAGCAGTTCTTC.

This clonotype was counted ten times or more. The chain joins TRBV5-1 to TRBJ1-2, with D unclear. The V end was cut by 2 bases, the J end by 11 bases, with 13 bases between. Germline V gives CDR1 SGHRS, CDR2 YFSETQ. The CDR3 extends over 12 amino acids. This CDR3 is CASSLQQNQYTF. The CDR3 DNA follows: TGCGCCAGCAGCTTACAACAGAATCAATACACCTTC.

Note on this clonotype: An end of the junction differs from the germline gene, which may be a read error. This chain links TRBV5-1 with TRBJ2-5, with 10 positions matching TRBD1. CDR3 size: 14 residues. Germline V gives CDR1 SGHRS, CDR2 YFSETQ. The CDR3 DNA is TGCGTCAGCAGCTTCGGGACAGGGGTTGAGACCCAGTACTTC. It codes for CVSSFGTGVETQYF.

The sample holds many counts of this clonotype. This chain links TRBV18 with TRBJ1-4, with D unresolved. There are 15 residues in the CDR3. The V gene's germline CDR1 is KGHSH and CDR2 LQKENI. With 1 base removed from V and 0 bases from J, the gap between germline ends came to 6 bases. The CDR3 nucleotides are TGTGCCAGCTCACCACTCAGTGCAACTAATGAAAAACTGTTTTTT. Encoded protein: CASSPLSATNEKLFF.

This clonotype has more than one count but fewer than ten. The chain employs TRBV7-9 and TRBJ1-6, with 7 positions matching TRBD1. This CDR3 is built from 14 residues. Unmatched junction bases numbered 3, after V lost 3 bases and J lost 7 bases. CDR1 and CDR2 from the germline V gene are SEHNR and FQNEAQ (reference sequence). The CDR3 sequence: CASSFDRVNSPLHF. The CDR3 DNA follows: TGTGCCAGCAGCTTTGACAGGGTGAATTCACCCCTCCACTTT.

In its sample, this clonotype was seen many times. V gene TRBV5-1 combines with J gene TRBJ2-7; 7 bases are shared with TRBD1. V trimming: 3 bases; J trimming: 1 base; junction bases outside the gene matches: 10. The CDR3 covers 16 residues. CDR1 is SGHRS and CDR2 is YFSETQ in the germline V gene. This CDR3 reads CASSSLSRDSSYEQYF. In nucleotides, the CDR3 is TGCGCCAGCAGCTCGTTATCCCGGGACAGTTCCTACGAGCAGTACTTC. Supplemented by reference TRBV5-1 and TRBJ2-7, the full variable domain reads KAGVTQTPRYLIKTRGQQVTLSCSPISGHRSVSWYQQTPGQGLQFLFEYFSETQRNKGNFPGRFSGRQFSNSRSEMNVSTLELGDSALYLCASSSLSRDSSYEQYFGPGTRLTVT.

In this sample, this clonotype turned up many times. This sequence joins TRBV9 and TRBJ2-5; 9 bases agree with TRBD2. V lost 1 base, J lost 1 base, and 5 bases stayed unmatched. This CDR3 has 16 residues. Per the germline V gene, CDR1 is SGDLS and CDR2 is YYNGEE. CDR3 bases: TGTGCCAGCAGCGTAAGTCAAGCGGGGGGCCAAGAGACCCAGTACTTC. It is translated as CASSVSQAGGQETQYF.

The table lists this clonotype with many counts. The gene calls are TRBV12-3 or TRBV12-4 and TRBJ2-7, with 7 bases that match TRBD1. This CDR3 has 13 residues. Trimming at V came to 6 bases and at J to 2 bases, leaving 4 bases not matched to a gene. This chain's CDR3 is CASRETGAYEQYF. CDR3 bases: TGTGCCAGCAGAGAAACAGGGGCCTACGAGCAGTACTTC.

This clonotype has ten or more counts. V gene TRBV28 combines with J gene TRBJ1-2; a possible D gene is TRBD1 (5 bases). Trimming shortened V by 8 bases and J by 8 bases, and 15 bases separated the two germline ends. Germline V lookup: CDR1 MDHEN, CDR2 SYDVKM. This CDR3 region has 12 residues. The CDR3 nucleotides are TGTGCCAGCCTTTGGGCAGGGTCCGGCTACACCTTC. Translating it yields CASLWAGSGYTF.

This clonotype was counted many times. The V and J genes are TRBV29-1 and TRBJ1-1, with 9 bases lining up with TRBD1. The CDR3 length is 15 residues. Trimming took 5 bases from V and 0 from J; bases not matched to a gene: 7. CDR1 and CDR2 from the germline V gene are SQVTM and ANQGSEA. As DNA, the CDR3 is TGCAGCGTTTTGGGACAGGGAAATATGAACACTGAAGCTTTCTTT. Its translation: CSVLGQGNMNTEAFF. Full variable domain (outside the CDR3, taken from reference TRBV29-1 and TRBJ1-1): SAVISQKPSRDICQRGTSLTIQCQVDSQVTMMFWYRQQPGQSLTLIATANQGSEATYESGFVIDKFPISRPNLTFSTLTVSNMSPEDSSIYLCSVLGQGNMNTEAFFGQGTRLTVV.

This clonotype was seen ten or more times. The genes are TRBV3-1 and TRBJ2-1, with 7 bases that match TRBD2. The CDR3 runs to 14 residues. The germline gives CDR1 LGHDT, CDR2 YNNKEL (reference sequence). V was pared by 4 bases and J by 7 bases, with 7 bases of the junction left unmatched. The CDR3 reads CASSPLASGNEQFF. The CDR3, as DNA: TGTGCCAGCAGCCCACTAGCGAGTGGGAATGAGCAGTTCTTC.

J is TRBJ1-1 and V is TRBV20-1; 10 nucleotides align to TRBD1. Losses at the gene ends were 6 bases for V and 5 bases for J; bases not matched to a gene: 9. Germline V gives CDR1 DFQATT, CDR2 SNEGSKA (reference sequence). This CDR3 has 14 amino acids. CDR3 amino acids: CSAQLTGGYTEAFF. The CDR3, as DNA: TGCAGTGCCCAATTGACAGGGGGCTATACTGAAGCTTTCTTT.

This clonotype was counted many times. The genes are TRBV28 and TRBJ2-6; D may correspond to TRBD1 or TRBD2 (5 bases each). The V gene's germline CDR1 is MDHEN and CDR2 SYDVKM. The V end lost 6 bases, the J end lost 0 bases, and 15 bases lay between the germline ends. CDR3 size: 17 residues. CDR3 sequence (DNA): TGTGCCAGCAGCCGTCGGGGCCCCTCCTCTGGGGCCAACGTCCTGACTTTC. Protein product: CASSRRGPSSGANVLTF.